This TCR beta chain is drawn from a study of tumor-infiltrating lymphocytes in localized non-small cell lung cancer. V lost 5 bases and J 3 bases, leaving 14 bases between the germline ends. The CDR3 sequence is 14 residues long. Germline lookup yields CDR1 SGHTA and CDR2 FQGNSA. The assay was immunoSEQ multiplex PCR, and TCRdb's table has in-frame clones only and misses some. The sample holds 20,000 to 30,000 clones, roughly 73% seen once. Points on this clone: Its antigen is currently unknown.

Whole-study results and caveats: No link was found between tumor T-cell fraction and recurrence-free survival.

This rearrangement joins TRBV7-2 to TRBJ2-7, with D perhaps TRBD1 (5 bases). Sequencing was done on a sample of lung tumor tissue. The sequence came from a human donor with non-small cell lung cancer. CDR3 coding DNA: TGTGCCAGCAGCCCAAGATTCCAGGGCTACGAGCAGTACTTC. Amino acids: CASSPRFQGYEQYF.